The 18 T cell receptor beta chains presented below share a single source sample, sequenced in a study of technical replicates of blood from several donors. The data were produced by immunoSEQ multiplex PCR, yet TCRdb's version contains in-frame clones alone and is incomplete. The sample comprises 75,000 to 90,000 clones, roughly 97% of which are singletons, and roughly 0.3% rests with the top ten. What was sequenced was T cells isolated from PBMCs. Receptors originate from a human donor in good health.

This sequence joins TRBV29-1 and TRBJ2-1; a possible D gene is TRBD2 (5 bases). V was cut by 3 bases and J by 7 bases, with 16 bases left in between. This CDR3 region has 14 residues. The germline CDR1 and CDR2 sequences are SQVTM and ANQGSEA. The CDR3 bases are TGCAGCGTTGAGGTTACTAGTACGGGGAATGAGCAGTTCTTC. Its translation: CSVEVTSTGNEQFF.

V and J are TRBV7-9 and TRBJ1-1; 8 bases line up with TRBD1. Germline lookup yields CDR1 SEHNR and CDR2 FQNEAQ (reference sequence). Germline trimming cut 2 bases from V and 4 bases from J; bases unmatched to any gene: 3. The CDR3 spans 14 residues. The CDR3 loop is CASSLRTGRTEAFF. For the CDR3, the DNA is TGTGCCAGCAGCTTACGGACAGGGCGCACTGAAGCTTTCTTT.

The chain is built from TRBV4-2 and TRBJ2-3; TRBD2 matches at 11 bases. Germline V gives CDR1 LGHNA, CDR2 YNFKEQ. With 1 base clipped from V and 0 bases from J, the junction kept 6 bases outside the gene matches. There are 18 residues in the CDR3. The CDR3 loop reads CASSQAVAGGISTDTQYF. CDR3 bases: TGTGCCAGCAGCCAAGCGGTAGCGGGAGGGATTAGCACAGATACGCAGTATTTT.

The chain uses TRBV20-1 and TRBJ1-2; no firm D call. Germline CDR1 DFQATT, CDR2 SNEGSKA (reference sequence). The CDR3 has 11 amino acids. V was pared by 5 bases and J by 8 bases, with 12 bases between. CDR3 in DNA: TGCAGTGCTGGAGGGTTGACAGGCTACACCTTC. Translating it yields CSAGGLTGYTF.

The chain employs TRBV7-3 and TRBJ2-5; the match to TRBD1 covers 9 bases. CDR1 and CDR2 (germline): SGHTA, FQGTGA. J lost 3 bases, V lost 8 bases, and 4 bases had no gene match. The CDR3 is made up of 13 amino acids. CDR3 loop: CASARTGEETQYF. DNA of the CDR3: TGTGCCAGCGCCAGGACAGGGGAAGAGACCCAGTACTTC.

The chain uses TRBV7-9 and TRBJ2-1, with 13 bases that match TRBD2. Germline CDR1 reads SEHNR; CDR2 reads FQNEAQ (reference sequence). After removal of 6 bases from V and 4 bases from J, the junction contained 3 bases not matched to a gene. CDR3 size: 15 residues. This CDR3 is CASRGLAGTYNEQFF. Written as DNA, the CDR3 is TGTGCCAGCAGGGGACTAGCGGGAACTTACAATGAGCAGTTCTTC.

The chain combines TRBV28 with TRBJ2-2; D may be TRBD2 (5 bases). Germline V gene data show CDR1 as MDHEN and CDR2 as SYDVKM. The CDR3 is 14 residues long. V was cut by 7 bases and J by 2 bases, with 11 bases left in between. The CDR3 DNA reads TGTGCCAGCACGCGGGTCCTCAACACCGGGGAGCTGTTTTTT. Translating it yields CASTRVLNTGELFF.

The chain has TRBV30 and TRBJ1-5; D not resolved. The CDR3 has 16 amino acids. V dropped 1 base and J dropped 3 bases, with 16 bases sitting between them. Looked up from germline, CDR1 is GTSNPN and CDR2 is SVGIG (reference sequence). CDR3 in DNA: TGTGCCTGGAGTGCGAAACCTGGACTGCTCAATCAGCCCCAGCATTTT. Its translation: CAWSAKPGLLNQPQHF.

The count of this clone is one. The chain recombines TRBV28 with TRBJ1-1, with 8 bases identical to TRBD1. Unmatched junction bases numbered 6, after V lost 8 bases and J lost 7 bases. The CDR3 sequence is 12 residues long. Germline lookup yields CDR1 MDHEN and CDR2 SYDVKM. For the CDR3, the DNA is TGTGCCAGCGGGAGACAGGGGTTTGAAGCTTTCTTT. Translated, it gives CASGRQGFEAFF.

This chain uses TRBV9 with TRBJ1-5; the match to TRBD1 covers 7 bases. V shed 4 bases, J shed 5 bases, and the junction held 6 bases outside the gene matches. Germline values: CDR1 SGDLS, CDR2 YYNGEE. The CDR3 totals 14 residues. The DNA of the CDR3 is TGTGCCAGCAGCTCTGGGCAGGGGGATCAGCCCCAGCATTTT. Translation: CASSSGQGDQPQHF. The entire variable domain, with the rest obtained from reference TRBV9 and TRBJ1-5, is as follows: DSGVTQTPKHLITATGQRVTLRCSPRSGDLSVYWYQQSLDQGLQFLIQYYNGEERAKGNILERFSAQQFPDLHSELNLSSLELGDSALYFCASSSGQGDQPQHFGDGTRLSIL.

The V and J genes are TRBV7-8 and TRBJ2-7, with D hard to call. In germline, CDR1 is SGHVS, CDR2 FQNEAQ. CDR3 length: 14 residues. The V end lost 5 bases, the J end lost 5 bases, and 16 bases lay between the germline ends. CDR3 in amino acids: CASSLNPVEHEQYF. For the CDR3, the DNA is TGTGCCAGCAGCCTCAATCCTGTGGAGCACGAGCAGTACTTC.

This clone was counted once. The chain couples TRBV7-3 to TRBJ1-5; D is uncertain. Trimming left V 5 bases short and J 5 bases short, with 10 bases between. The CDR3 runs 13 residues. Germline loops: CDR1 SGHTA, CDR2 FQGTGA. CDR3 sequence reads: CASSQAGDQPQHF. The CDR3 nucleotides are TGTGCCAGCAGCCAAGCCGGTGATCAGCCCCAGCATTTT.

For the CDR3, the DNA is TGTGCCAGCCGTGGACACGAAGCCTACGAGCAGTACTTC. Translated, it gives CASRGHEAYEQYF. The genes are TRBV28 and TRBJ2-7; a possible D gene is TRBD1 (5 bases). This CDR3 has 13 residues. Germline V lookup: CDR1 MDHEN, CDR2 SYDVKM. The ends were cut back, 8 bases at V and 2 bases at J, with 13 bases in the middle.

The chain employs TRBV28 and TRBJ1-1; TRBD1 aligns across 8 bases. There are 14 residues in the CDR3. Germline V gene data show CDR1 as MDHEN and CDR2 as SYDVKM. V was clipped by 5 bases and J by 1 base; unmatched bases: 3. The CDR3 DNA reads as TGTGCCAGCAGTATCGGGACAGGGAACACTGAAGCTTTCTTT. Protein product: CASSIGTGNTEAFF.

This clone appeared once. The gene calls are TRBV11-1 and TRBJ1-5; maybe TRBD1 (6 bases). Trimming pared 4 bases from V and 3 bases from J, leaving 19 bases between. This CDR3 spans 17 amino acids. CDR1 SGHAT and CDR2 FQDESV come from the germline V gene (reference sequence). For the CDR3, the DNA is TGTGCCAGCAGCTCTGGGACAACCTGGGGCACCAATCAGCCCCAGCATTTT. It is translated as CASSSGTTWGTNQPQHF.

The chain uses TRBV4-2 and TRBJ2-1; 12 positions match TRBD2. CDR3 length: 16 amino acids. The germline V gene has CDR1 LGHNA and CDR2 YNFKEQ. Trimming removed 2 bases from V and 5 bases from J; junction bases left unmatched: 4. The CDR3 region is CASSQLGLAGHNEQFF. The CDR3 bases are TGTGCCAGCAGCCAACTCGGACTAGCGGGGCACAATGAGCAGTTCTTC.

This chain links TRBV7-2 with TRBJ2-5; D gene uncertain. CDR3 size: 14 residues. Trimming removed 1 base from V and 2 bases from J, with 8 bases in between. The germline CDR1 and CDR2 sequences are SGHTA and FQGNSA. The CDR3 reads CASSLDHSQETQYF. The CDR3, as DNA: TGTGCCAGCAGCTTAGATCACAGTCAAGAGACCCAGTACTTC.

The chain has TRBV5-1 and TRBJ1-5; 8 positions agree with TRBD1. From germline, CDR1 is SGHRS and CDR2 YFSETQ. This CDR3 region has 15 residues. The V gene end was trimmed by 4 bases and the J gene end by 6 bases; junction bases not matched to a gene: 9. The CDR3 region is CASSPGGQGGQPQHF. The CDR3 nucleotides read TGCGCCAGCAGCCCAGGAGGACAGGGTGGTCAGCCCCAGCATTTT.